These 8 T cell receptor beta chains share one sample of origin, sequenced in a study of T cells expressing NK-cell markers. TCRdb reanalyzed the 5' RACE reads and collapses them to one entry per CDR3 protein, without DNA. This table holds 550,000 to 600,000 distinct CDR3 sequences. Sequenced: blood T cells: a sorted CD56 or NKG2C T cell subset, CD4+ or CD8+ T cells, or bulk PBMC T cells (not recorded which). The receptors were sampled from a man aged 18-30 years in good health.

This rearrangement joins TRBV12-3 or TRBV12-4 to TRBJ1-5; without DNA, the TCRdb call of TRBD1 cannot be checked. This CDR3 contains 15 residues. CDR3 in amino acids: CASTPGRGFTQPQHF.

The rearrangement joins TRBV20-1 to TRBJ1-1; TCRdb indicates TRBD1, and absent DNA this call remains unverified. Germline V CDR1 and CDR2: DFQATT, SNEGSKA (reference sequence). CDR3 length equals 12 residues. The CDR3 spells CSAETGTNEAFF.

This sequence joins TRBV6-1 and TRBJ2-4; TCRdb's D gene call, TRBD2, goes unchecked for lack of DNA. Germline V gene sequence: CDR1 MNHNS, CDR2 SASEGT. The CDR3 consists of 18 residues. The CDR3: CASSPQPSSGRPQNIQYF.

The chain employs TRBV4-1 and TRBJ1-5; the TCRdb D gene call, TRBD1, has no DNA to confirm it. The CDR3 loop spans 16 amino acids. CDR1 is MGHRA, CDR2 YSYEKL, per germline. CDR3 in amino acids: CASSPGRARPNQPQHF.

The CDR3 sequence is CASSQDLRVADHAETQYF. This chain uses TRBV4-1 with TRBJ2-5; the D call of TRBD1 rests on TCRdb alone, since no DNA is present to check it. The CDR3 sequence is 18 residues long. CDR1 MGHRA and CDR2 YSYEKL come from the germline V gene.

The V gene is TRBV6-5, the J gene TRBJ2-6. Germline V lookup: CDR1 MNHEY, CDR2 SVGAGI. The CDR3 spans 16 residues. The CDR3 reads CASSYFGVRGANVLTF.

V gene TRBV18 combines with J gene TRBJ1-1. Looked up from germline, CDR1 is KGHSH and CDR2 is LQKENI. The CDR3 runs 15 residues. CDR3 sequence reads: CASSRDSWEGTEAFF. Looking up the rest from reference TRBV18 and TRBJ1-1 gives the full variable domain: NAGVMQNPRHLVRRRGQEARLRCSPMKGHSHVYWYRQLPEEGLKFMVYLQKENIIDESGMPKERFSAEFPKEGPSILRIQQVVRGDSAAYFCASSRDSWEGTEAFFGQGTRLTVV.

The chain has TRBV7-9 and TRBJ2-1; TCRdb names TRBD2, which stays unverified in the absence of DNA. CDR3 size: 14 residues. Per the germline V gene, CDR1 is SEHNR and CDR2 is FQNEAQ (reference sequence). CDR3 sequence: CASFGTSGRNEQFF.